The clone carrying this T cell receptor beta chain was found a few times. Antigen specificity is unknown. All of the isolated RNA was reverse transcribed, so expressed TCRB transcripts were sequenced. The repertoire was sequenced with immunoSEQ multiplex PCR; TCRdb's copy has only in-frame clones and lacks some. The data contain about 150,000 clones, 7% to 9.5% of them seen just once; the ten biggest clones take up under 0.75%. Germline-derived CDR1 and CDR2 are SGHRS and YFSETQ. The trim removed 4 bases at V and 3 bases at J, leaving 10 bases unmatched. CDR3 length: 18 amino acids. The data stem from a study of beta chain features in type 1 diabetes. On the study more broadly: Cell yields, gender and age were comparable in patients and healthy donors.

Study-wide results and limits: TCRB CDR3s from Type 1 diabetes patients were moderately but significantly shorter in all four CD4+ subsets.

The rearrangement joins TRBV5-1 to TRBJ2-2; the match to TRBD2 covers 12 bases. This clonotype was sampled from a woman aged 25 to 45 with type 1 diabetes. The sequenced sample consisted of central memory CD4+ T cells from blood. The CDR3 coding sequence is TGCGCCAGCAGCCTGCTAGCGGGAGGGCCGAGGGACACCGGGGAGCTGTTTTTT. It is translated as CASSLLAGGPRDTGELFF. Variable domain in full (rest from reference TRBV5-1 and TRBJ2-2): KAGVTQTPRYLIKTRGQQVTLSCSPISGHRSVSWYQQTPGQGLQFLFEYFSETQRNKGNFPGRFSGRQFSNSRSEMNVSTLELGDSALYLCASSLLAGGPRDTGELFFGEGSRLTVL.